This T cell receptor beta chain was recorded in a study of tumor and adjacent non-tumor tissue in lung cancer. Study details: Each sample yielded roughly 4 million productive TCRbeta reads on average. Study findings and constraints: In normal lung, the top 100 clones were significantly more dominant than in tumor.

Three rounds of nested PCR, following a modified ARM-PCR protocol, produced the TCRbeta library. TCRdb re-called the multiplex PCR reads through MiXCR, storing one row per CDR3 protein. This table holds 100,000 to 150,000 distinct CDR3 sequences, 66% found once. Concerning this clonotype: The antigen is undetermined. A junction end diverges from the germline sequence, so it may reflect a read error.

Germline-derived CDR1 and CDR2 are DFQATT and SNEGSKA (reference sequence). The CDR3 length is 11 residues. This sample's RNA came from whole unsorted tissue. The J gene is TRBJ1-3, the V gene TRBV20-1; unclear D gene. The source of this sequence is a man aged 30 to 45 with non-small cell lung cancer. The specimen was lung tumor tissue. The CDR3 nucleotides are TGCGGTGGAGTCCTTGGAATCACCATATATTTT. This encodes CGGVLGITIYF.